This record covers a single T cell receptor (beta chain). The CDR3 runs to 15 residues. Germline V lookup: CDR1 SGDLS, CDR2 YYNGEE. V gave up 0 bases and J gave up 4 bases; unmatched junction bases: 2. The source of the sample is a study of cytomegalovirus exposure and HLA in healthy donors. PCR primers comprised 60 Vbeta and 13 Jbeta primers. The data were produced by immunoSEQ multiplex PCR, yet TCRdb's version contains in-frame clones alone and is incomplete. The table lists 50,000 or so clones, roughly 73% of them singletons. Material for sequencing was PBMCs. This receptor was obtained from a man aged 18 to 30 in good health and CMV-seronegative. The gene calls are TRBV9 and TRBJ1-2, with 11 bases matching TRBD1. The CDR3 spells CASSVGGTGGYGYTF. For the CDR3, the DNA is TGTGCCAGCAGCGTAGGAGGGACAGGGGGCTATGGCTACACCTTC.